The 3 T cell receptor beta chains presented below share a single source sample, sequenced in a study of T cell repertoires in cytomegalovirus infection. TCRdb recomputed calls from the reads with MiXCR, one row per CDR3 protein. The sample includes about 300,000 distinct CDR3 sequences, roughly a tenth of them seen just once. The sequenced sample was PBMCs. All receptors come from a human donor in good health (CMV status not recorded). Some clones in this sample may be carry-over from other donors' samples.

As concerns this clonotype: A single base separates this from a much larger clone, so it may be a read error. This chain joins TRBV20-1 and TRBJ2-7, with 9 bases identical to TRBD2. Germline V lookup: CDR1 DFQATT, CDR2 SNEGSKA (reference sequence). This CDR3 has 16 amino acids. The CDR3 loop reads CCARPLAGESSYEQYF. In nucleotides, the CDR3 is TGCTGTGCTAGACCCTTAGCGGGGGAGAGCTCCTACGAGCAGTACTTC.

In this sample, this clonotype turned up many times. CDR3 sequence: CASIREIAGGNEQFF. The CDR3 DNA follows: TGTGCCAGCATCCGGGAAATAGCGGGGGGTAATGAGCAGTTCTTC. J is TRBJ2-1 and V is TRBV2, with 10 bases identical to TRBD2. Germline V gives CDR1 SNHLY, CDR2 FYNNEI. V shed 7 bases, J shed 7 bases, and the junction held 10 bases outside the gene matches. The CDR3 has 15 amino acids.

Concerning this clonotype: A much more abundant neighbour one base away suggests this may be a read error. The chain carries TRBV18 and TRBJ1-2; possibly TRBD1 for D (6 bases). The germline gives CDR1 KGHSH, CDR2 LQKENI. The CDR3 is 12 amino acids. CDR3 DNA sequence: TGTACCAGCTCACCAGGGGAATATGGCTACACCTTC. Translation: CTSSPGEYGYTF.